This TCR beta chain was sequenced during a study of Ad26.COV2.S vaccination and SARS-CoV-2 variants. Study conclusions and caveats: The breadth of spike-specific CD8+ and CD4+ T cell responses after vaccination was reportedly substantial. Spike-specific TCR breadth was greater in vaccine than placebo recipients.

The sample's treatment: 15 to 20 received Ad26.COV2.S at low or high dose, single or two shots; 5 received placebo; per-sample allocation not given. Specimen acquisition occurred on day 63 following the initial vaccine or placebo injection. Recruitment in Boston yielded a donor of adult age, 18-55 years. Remarks on this clone: The antigen is not known.

Using immunoSEQ multiplex PCR, the repertoire was profiled, and TCRdb retains in-frame clones only, with some absent. The sample carries approximately 420,000 clones, around nine tenths recorded once. V shed 4 bases, J shed 6 bases, and the junction held 9 bases outside the gene matches. This CDR3 has 15 amino acids. CDR1 and CDR2 from the germline V gene are SGHTS and YDEGEE. The sequence was collected from a person aged 18-65 years who received the Ad26.COV2.S COVID-19 vaccine or a placebo. V and J are TRBV5-8 and TRBJ1-4, with 7 bases matching TRBD1. This sample comprised peripheral blood, obtained in a trial of Ad26.COV2.S vaccine versus placebo. The CDR3 coding sequence is TGTGCCAGCAGCAGAGGACAGGTATGGGATGAAAAACTGTTTTTT. This codes for CASSRGQVWDEKLFF.